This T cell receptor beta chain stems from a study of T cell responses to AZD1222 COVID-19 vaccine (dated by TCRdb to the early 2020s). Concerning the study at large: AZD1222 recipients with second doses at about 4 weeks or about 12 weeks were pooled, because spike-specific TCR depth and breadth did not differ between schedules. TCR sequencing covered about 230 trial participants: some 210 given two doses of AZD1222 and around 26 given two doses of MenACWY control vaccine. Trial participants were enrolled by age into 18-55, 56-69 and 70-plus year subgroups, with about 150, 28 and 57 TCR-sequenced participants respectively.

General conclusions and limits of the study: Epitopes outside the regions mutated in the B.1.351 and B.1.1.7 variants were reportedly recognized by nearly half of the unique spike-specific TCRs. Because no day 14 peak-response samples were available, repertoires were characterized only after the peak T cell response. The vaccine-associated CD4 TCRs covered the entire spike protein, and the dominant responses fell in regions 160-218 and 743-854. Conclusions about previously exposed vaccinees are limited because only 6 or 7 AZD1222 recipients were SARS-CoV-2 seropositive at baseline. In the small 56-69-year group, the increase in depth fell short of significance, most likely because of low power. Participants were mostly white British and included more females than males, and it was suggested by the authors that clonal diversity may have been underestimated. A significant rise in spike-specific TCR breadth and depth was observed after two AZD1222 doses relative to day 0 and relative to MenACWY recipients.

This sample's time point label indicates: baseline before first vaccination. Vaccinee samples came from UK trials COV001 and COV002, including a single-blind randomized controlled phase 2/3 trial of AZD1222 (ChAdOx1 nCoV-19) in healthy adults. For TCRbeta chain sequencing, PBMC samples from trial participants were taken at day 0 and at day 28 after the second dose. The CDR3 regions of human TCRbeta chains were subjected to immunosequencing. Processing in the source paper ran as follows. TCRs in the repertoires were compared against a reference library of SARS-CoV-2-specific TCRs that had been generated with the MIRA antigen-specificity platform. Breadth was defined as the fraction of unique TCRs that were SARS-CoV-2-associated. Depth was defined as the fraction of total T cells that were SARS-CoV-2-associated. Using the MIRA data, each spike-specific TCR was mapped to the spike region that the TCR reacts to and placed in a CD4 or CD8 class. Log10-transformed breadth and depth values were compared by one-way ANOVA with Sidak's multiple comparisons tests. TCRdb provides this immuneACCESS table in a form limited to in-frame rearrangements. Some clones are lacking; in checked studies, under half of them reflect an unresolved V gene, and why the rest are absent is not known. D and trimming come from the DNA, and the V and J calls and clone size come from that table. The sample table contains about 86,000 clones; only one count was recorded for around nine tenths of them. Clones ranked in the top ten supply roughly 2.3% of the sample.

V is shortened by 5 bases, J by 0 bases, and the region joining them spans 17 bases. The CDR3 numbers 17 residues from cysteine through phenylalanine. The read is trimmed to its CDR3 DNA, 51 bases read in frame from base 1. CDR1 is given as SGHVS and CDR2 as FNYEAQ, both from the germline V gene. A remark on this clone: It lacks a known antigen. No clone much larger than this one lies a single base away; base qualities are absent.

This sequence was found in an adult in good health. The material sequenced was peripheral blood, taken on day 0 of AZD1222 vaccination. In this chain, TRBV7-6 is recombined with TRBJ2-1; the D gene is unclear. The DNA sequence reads TGTGCCAGCAGCCCAATTCAAGGCCTCGGCTCCTACAATGAGCAGTTCTTC. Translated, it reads CASSPIQGLGSYNEQFF.